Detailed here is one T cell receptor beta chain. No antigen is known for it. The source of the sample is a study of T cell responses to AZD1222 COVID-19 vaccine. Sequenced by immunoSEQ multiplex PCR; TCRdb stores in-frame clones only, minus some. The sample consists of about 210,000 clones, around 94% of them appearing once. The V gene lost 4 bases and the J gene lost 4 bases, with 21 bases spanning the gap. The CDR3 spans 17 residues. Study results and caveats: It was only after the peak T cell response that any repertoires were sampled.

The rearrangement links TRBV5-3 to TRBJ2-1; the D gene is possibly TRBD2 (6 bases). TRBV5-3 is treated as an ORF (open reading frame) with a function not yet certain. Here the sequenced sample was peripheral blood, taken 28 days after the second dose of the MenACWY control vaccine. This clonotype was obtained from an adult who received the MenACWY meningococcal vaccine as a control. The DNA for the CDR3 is TGTGCCAGAAGCCTGACTTCAACAAGAGGAGGGTACAATGAGCAGTTCTTC. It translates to CARSLTSTRGGYNEQFF.